This TCR beta chain was found in a study of blood T cell repertoires in COVID-19. Overall study: Spain, Italy and the United States supplied samples that represented acute and convalescent COVID-19. Nucleic acid was either cDNA or gDNA, and it came from T cells, B-cell-depleted T cells, or PBMCs.

The CDR3 extends over 16 amino acids. Germline V CDR1 and CDR2: SGDLS, YYNGEE. Trimming took 6 bases from V and 0 from J; bases not matched to a gene: 11. Profiling relied on immunoSEQ multiplex PCR, and the TCRdb table lists in-frame clones only, not all of them. This sample has approximately 56,000 clones, with roughly 89% found just once. The clonotype was recovered from a woman aged 55 to 70 with COVID-19, enrolled during active disease. Sequencing used peripheral blood. The genes are TRBV9 and TRBJ2-7, with 8 bases lining up with TRBD2. The CDR3 sequence: CASTPGSGGSSYEQYF. In DNA form, the CDR3 reads TGTGCCAGCACCCCAGGAAGCGGGGGAAGCTCCTACGAGCAGTACTTC.